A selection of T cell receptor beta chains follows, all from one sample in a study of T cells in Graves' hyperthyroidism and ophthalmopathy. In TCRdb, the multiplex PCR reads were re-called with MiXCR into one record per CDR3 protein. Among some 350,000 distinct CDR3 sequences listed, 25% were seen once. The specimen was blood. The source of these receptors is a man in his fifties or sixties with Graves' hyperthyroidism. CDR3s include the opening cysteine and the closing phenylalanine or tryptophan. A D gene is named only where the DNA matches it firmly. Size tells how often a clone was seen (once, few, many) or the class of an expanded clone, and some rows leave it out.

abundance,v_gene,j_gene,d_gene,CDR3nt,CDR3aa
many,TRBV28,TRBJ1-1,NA,TGTGCCAGCAGTCCTGCCGGGACCCCAAAAGGAGCTTTCTTT,CASSPAGTPKGAFF
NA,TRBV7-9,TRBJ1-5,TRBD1,TGTGCCAGCAGCTTAGGGGGGACAGGCTCGAGACAGCCCCAGCATTTT,CASSLGGTGSRQPQHF
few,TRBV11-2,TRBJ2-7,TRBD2,TGTGCCAGCAGCCCCCTCCGCGGGAGGAGAAACTACGAGCAGTACTTC,CASSPLRGRRNYEQYF
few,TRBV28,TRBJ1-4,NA,TGTGCCAGCAGTTTCCCAATGGGGGACGGGAGCGGAAAACTGTTTTTT,CASSFPMGDGSGKLFF
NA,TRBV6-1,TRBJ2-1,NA,TGTGCCAGCAGCCGGGATGGGGCCTACAATGAGCAGTTCTTC,CASSRDGAYNEQFF
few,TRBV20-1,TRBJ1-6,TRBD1,TGCAGTGCTACTGACAGGGGGCAGTCACCCCTCCACTTT,CSATDRGQSPLHF
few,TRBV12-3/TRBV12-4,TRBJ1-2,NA,TGTGCCAGCAGTTTACTGACAAGTTATGGCTACACCTTC,CASSLLTSYGYTF
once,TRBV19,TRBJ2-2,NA,TGTGCCAGTAGTATAACCGGGGAGCTGTTTTTT,CASSITGELFF
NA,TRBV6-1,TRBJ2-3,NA,TGTGCCAGCAGCCAAAGGAGGGAGCTGTACACAGATACGCAGTATTTT,CASSQRRELYTDTQYF
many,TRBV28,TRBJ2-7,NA,TGTGCCAGCAGTTCATTGGGACTGGCCAGCGGCGAGCAGTACTTC,CASSSLGLASGEQYF
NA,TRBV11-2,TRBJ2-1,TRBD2,TGTGCCAGCAGCACCGGGACTAGCGGGCCTTACAATGAGCAGTTCTTC,CASSTGTSGPYNEQFF
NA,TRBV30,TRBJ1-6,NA,TGTGCCTGGAGTCCTCAAATACGCTCACCCCTCCACTTT,CAWSPQIRSPLHF
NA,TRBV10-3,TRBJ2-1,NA,TGTGCCATCAGTGTGGAGCAGGGGCCGTACAATGAGCAGTTCTTC,CAISVEQGPYNEQFF
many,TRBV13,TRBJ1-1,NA,TGTGCCAGCAGCTTAAAACCGATGCCTGAAGCTTTCTTT,CASSLKPMPEAFF
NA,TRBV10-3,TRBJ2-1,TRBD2,TGTGCCACCATGACTAGCGGGAAATACAATGAGCAGTTCTTC,CATMTSGKYNEQFF
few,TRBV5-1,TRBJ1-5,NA,TGCGCCAGCAGCCTATTCCCTGACAGCGGCAATCAGCCCCAGCATTTT,CASSLFPDSGNQPQHF
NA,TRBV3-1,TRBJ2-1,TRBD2,TGTGCCAGCAGCTTCCCCGGGACTAGCGGGAAGGGTGAGCAGTTCTTC,CASSFPGTSGKGEQFF
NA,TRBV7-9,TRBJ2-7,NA,TGTGCCAGCAGCTTAGACCAGCGTAGCTCCTACGAGCAGTACTTC,CASSLDQRSSYEQYF
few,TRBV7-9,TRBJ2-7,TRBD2,TGTGCCAGCAGCTTAAGGTCTAGCGGCGCCTACGAGCAGTACTTC,CASSLRSSGAYEQYF
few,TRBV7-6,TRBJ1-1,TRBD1,TGTGCCAGCAGCCCTCAACAGGGGGTAACTGAAGCTTTCTTT,CASSPQQGVTEAFF
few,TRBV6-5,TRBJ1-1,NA,TGTGCCAGCAGTTACTCGATGGTTGGGGCGGGGGCTTTCTTT,CASSYSMVGAGAFF
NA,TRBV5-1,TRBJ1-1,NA,TGCGCCAGCAGCTTAGCGGGTCACACTGAAGCTTTCTTT,CASSLAGHTEAFF
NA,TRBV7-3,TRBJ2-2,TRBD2,TGTGCCAGCAGCTTAACGTTTACTAGCGGGATCACCGGGGAGCTGTTTTTT,CASSLTFTSGITGELFF
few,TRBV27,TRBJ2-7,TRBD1,TGTGCCAGCAGAACCGGGACAGGGACCTACGAGCAGTACTTC,CASRTGTGTYEQYF
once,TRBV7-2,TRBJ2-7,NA,TGTGCCAGCAGCTTCCGGGCCCTTAACCTGGCCGAGCAGTACTTC,CASSFRALNLAEQYF
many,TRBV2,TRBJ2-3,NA,TGTGCCAGCAGTCGGTCAGGGGCTGGAGATACGCAGTATTTT,CASSRSGAGDTQYF
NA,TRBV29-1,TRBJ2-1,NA,TGCAGCGTTGAATTTGGCAGGGCCCAGGGGTACAATGAGCAGTTCTTC,CSVEFGRAQGYNEQFF
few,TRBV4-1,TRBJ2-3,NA,TGCGCCAGCAGCCAAGAGGGGAGCAACACAGATACGCAGTATTTT,CASSQEGSNTDTQYF
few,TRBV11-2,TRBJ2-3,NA,TGTGCCAGCAGCGGCAGACAGACAGATACGCAGTATTTT,CASSGRQTDTQYF
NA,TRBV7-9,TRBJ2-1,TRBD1,TGTGCCAGCAGGCGTAGCAGGGGGCTAGTCCTCGACAATGAGCAGTTCTTC,CASRRSRGLVLDNEQFF
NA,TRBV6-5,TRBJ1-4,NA,TGTGCCAGCAGTTACCTTAACCTTGGAGAGAGCAAGGAAAAACTGTTTTTT,CASSYLNLGESKEKLFF
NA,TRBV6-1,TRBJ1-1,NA,TGTGCCAGCAGGGCTACAGGGAGGAGAGATACTGAAGCTTTCTTT,CASRATGRRDTEAFF
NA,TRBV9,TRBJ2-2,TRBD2,TGTGCCAGCAGCGCCAGACTAGCGGGACTTACGGGGGAGCTGTTTTTT,CASSARLAGLTGELFF
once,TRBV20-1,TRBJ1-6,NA,TGCAGTGCGGCTCGGAGTAACCTGGGGTCCTATAATTCACCCCTCCACTTT,CSAARSNLGSYNSPLHF
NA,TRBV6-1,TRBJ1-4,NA,TGTGCCTCCGACAAGGGCCGAGATGAAAAACTGTTTTTT,CASDKGRDEKLFF
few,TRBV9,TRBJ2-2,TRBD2,TGTGCCAGCGGGGGCGAACGGGAGGGTACCGGGGAGCTGTTTTTT,CASGGEREGTGELFF
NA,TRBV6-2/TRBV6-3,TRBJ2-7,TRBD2,TGTGCCACCGATTTAGCCCGCGGGAGACTGTTTTACGAGCAGTACTTC,CATDLARGRLFYEQYF
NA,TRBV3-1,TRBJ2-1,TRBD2,TGTGCCAGCAGCCCACGGACTAGCGGGAGTATCAATGAGCAGTTCTTC,CASSPRTSGSINEQFF
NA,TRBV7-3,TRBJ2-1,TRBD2,TGTGCCAGCAGCTTAACGTTTACTAGCGGGACTAGGAATGAGCAGTTCTTC,CASSLTFTSGTRNEQFF
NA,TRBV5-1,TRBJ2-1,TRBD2,TGCGCCAGCAGCCAGGACAGGAACCTAGCGGGAGTGTATAATGAGCAGTTCTTC,CASSQDRNLAGVYNEQFF
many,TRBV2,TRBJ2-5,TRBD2,TGTGCCAGCAGTGAGTTAGCGGGAGTAGGAGAGACCCAGTACTTC,CASSELAGVGETQYF
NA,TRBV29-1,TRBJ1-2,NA,TGCAGCGTTGAAGATCTAGATAACTATGGCTACACCTTC,CSVEDLDNYGYTF
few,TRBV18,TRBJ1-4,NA,TGTGCCAGCACCTTGACCGGGGGGACTAATGAAAAACTGTTTTTT,CASTLTGGTNEKLFF
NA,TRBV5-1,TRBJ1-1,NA,TGCGCCAGCAGCGCTGGGCTTGGACCTAACACTGAAGCTTTCTTT,CASSAGLGPNTEAFF
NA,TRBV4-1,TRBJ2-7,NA,TGCGCCAGCAGCCCTCACAGGGAGGTCTACGAGCAGTACTTC,CASSPHREVYEQYF
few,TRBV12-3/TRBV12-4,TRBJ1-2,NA,TGTGCCAGCAGCCCGACAACGTACTATGGCTACACCTTC,CASSPTTYYGYTF
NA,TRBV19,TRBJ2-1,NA,TGTGCCAGTAGTATGTCGGGGGAAAACAATGAGCAGTTCTTC,CASSMSGENNEQFF
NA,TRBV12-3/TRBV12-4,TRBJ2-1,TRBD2,TGTGCCAGCAGTTTACGATCCCTTCTAGCGGGCAGATACAATGAGCAGTTCTTC,CASSLRSLLAGRYNEQFF
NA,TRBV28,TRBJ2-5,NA,TGTGCCACCTATAGCGGAAACAAAAAGACCCAGTACTTC,CATYSGNKKTQYF
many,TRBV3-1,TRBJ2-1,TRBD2,TGTGCCAGCAGCCAAGGCCTAGCGGGTAACAATGAGCAGTTCTTC,CASSQGLAGNNEQFF
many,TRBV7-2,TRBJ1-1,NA,TGTGCCAGCAGCCCCTATCCTCTGGAGGGGACTGAAGCTTTCTTT,CASSPYPLEGTEAFF
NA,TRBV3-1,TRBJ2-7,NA,TGTGCCAGCAGCCCGTACTTCTACGAGCAGTACTTC,CASSPYFYEQYF
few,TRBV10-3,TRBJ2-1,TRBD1,TGTGCCATCAGTGAACAGGGGGCGGAGAATGAGCAGTTCTTC,CAISEQGAENEQFF
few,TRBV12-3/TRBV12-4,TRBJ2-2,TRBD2,TGTGCCAGCAGTTTTGGGGTCCGACTAGCGGGAGACGACACCGGGGAGCTGTTTTTT,CASSFGVRLAGDDTGELFF
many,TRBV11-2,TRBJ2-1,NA,TGTGCCAGCAGCTTAGACGGGGCAGGGGATGAGCAGTTCTTC,CASSLDGAGDEQFF